The rows below give T cell receptor beta chains drawn from one sample of a study of blood T cell repertoires in COVID-19. The method was immunoSEQ multiplex PCR; TCRdb's version includes in-frame clones alone and lacks a portion of them. This table has about 75,000 clones, 87% appearing once. The sample comprised peripheral blood. These receptors originate from a woman aged 50 to 65 with acute or convalescent COVID-19. Both conserved end residues are part of each CDR3. Each record gives: V gene, clone size, CDR3 protein. Clone size appears in some rows only: once, few, many, or a class for an expanded clone.

V: TRBV4-2
size: -
CDR3: CASSYGIGDNEQFF

V: TRBV9
size: -
CDR3: CASGQASGNTIYF

V: TRBV7-3
size: -
CDR3: CASSLTGDYTEAFF

V: TRBV21-1
size: -
CDR3: CASSAQMVLNQPQHF

V: TRBV6-2/TRBV6-3
size: once
CDR3: CASSYGGQANQPQHF

V: TRBV18
size: -
CDR3: CASSVWTEKLFF

V: TRBV28
size: -
CDR3: CATVLPGTYEQYF

V: TRBV3-1/TRBV3-2
size: -
CDR3: CASSLRQVNTEAFF

V: TRBV7-9
size: -
CDR3: CASSLFERKNTEAFF

V: TRBV7-2
size: once
CDR3: CASSHGLVQETQYF

V: TRBV6-5
size: few
CDR3: CASSRDRGNTEAFF

V: TRBV27
size: -
CDR3: CASSSSGRYEQYF

V: TRBV4-1
size: -
CDR3: CASSQGGGSQPQHF

V: TRBV6-5
size: -
CDR3: CASNPRGRTEAFF

V: TRBV24-1
size: once
CDR3: CATSDTPGTGAANTGELFF

V: TRBV19
size: -
CDR3: CASSITGSDNEQFF

V: TRBV9
size: -
CDR3: CASSVDSGVGNEQFF

V: TRBV6-1
size: -
CDR3: CASSEFAGNYGYTF

V: TRBV7-9
size: once
CDR3: CASSLQGSSGAADTQYF

V: TRBV7-3
size: -
CDR3: CASSQKGGPSGTDTQYF

V: TRBV30
size: -
CDR3: CAWSSGGAFNEQFF

V: TRBV18
size: -
CDR3: CASSERIQGYDSPLHF

V: TRBV4-1
size: once
CDR3: CASRTVLVGDTQYF

V: TRBV19
size: -
CDR3: CASSISGGRHNEQFF

V: TRBV18
size: -
CDR3: CASSPDRGNQPQHF

V: TRBV7-9
size: -
CDR3: CASGPLRQGKRTEAFF

V: TRBV6-1
size: -
CDR3: CASSEMFDSFSGNTIYF

V: TRBV18
size: -
CDR3: CASSPRPGQGLAKNIQYF

V: TRBV20-1
size: -
CDR3: CSAGDRGEQYF

V: TRBV24-1
size: -
CDR3: CATSDLVGREGSYNEQFF

V: TRBV6-5
size: -
CDR3: CASRTGSYEQYF

V: TRBV5-5
size: -
CDR3: CASNFGLGEQFF

V: TRBV3-1/TRBV3-2
size: -
CDR3: CASSPGQKETQYF

V: TRBV18
size: -
CDR3: CASSLQGIGANVLTF

V: TRBV7-9
size: -
CDR3: CASSRQGTYTEAFF

V: TRBV6-4
size: -
CDR3: CASSVEGQGDSPLHF

V: TRBV28
size: -
CDR3: CASSSTGPANEKLFF

V: TRBV19
size: -
CDR3: CASKAGGRNNEQFF

V: TRBV6-5
size: -
CDR3: CASSYSGQRNYGYTF

V: TRBV6-1
size: -
CDR3: CASSEALVRGYEQYF

V: TRBV28
size: -
CDR3: CASSFGGSGYNEQFF

V: TRBV6-5
size: once
CDR3: CAISRGPNTEAFF

V: TRBV19
size: -
CDR3: CASTPDSPGNTIYF

V: TRBV6-1
size: -
CDR3: CASSDAGTAYNSPLHF

V: TRBV7-8
size: -
CDR3: CASSFRETGNQPQHF

V: TRBV7-8
size: -
CDR3: CASSLVRVAASNQPQHF